Below are 13 T cell receptor beta chains sequenced from a single sample in a study of Tregs in tolerant kidney transplant recipients. Measured with immunoSEQ multiplex PCR; TCRdb has only the in-frame clones, and not every one. The clone table shows 25,000 to 35,000 clones, with the ten largest holding roughly 8%. Sequences were derived from CD8+ T cells from blood, sampled before the transplant. Receptors were obtained from a human donor who received a combined kidney and bone marrow transplant.

A note on this clone: Read coverage stops 3 residues before the CDR3 terminus; the germline J gene supplies the remainder. The rearrangement links TRBV30 to TRBJ1-6; tentatively, D is TRBD1 (6 bases). Per germline, CDR1 GTSNPN and CDR2 SVGIG (reference sequence). Trimming removed 1 base from V and 6 bases from J, with 19 bases in between. The CDR3 sequence is 17 residues long. The CDR3 loop reads CAWSEDSSGIANSPLHF. The DNA read from the CDR3 is TGTGCCTGGAGTGAGGACAGTTCGGGGATCGCTAATTCACCC.

CDR3 in amino acids: CASSVGTSGQGDTQYF. CDR3 DNA (partial): TGTGCCAGTAGTGTTGGGACTAGCGGGCAGGGGGATACG. This chain links TRBV19 with TRBJ2-3; 12 bases agree with TRBD2. The read halts 3 residues ahead of the CDR3 end, with the missing end drawn from the germline J gene. The CDR3 has 16 amino acids. V lost 5 bases, J lost 6 bases, and 9 bases stayed unmatched. CDR1 is LNHDA, CDR2 SQIVND, per germline (reference sequence).

CDR3 sequence: CASREDSTNEKLFF. The covered CDR3 bases are TGTGCCAGTAGAGAGGACTCAACTAATGAAAAA. V gene TRBV19 combines with J gene TRBJ1-4, with D hard to call. The sequence runs out 3 residues before the end of the CDR3; the remainder is reconstructed from the germline J gene. Trimming shortened V by 6 bases and J by 0 bases, and 8 bases separated the two germline ends. Germline CDR1 reads LNHDA; CDR2 reads SQIVND (reference sequence). The CDR3 is made up of 14 amino acids.

A note on this clone: The sequence runs out 3 residues before the end of the CDR3; the remainder is reconstructed from the germline J gene. The chain is built from TRBV19 and TRBJ2-7; tentatively, D is TRBD2 (6 bases). Germline values: CDR1 LNHDA, CDR2 SQIVND (reference sequence). With 5 bases removed from V and 5 bases from J, the gap between germline ends came to 13 bases. The CDR3 length is 13 residues. CDR3 protein: CASSGTAPNEQYF. The CDR3 bases that were read are TGTGCCAGTAGTGGGACTGCCCCCAACGAG.

Notes on this clone: The read ends 3 residues shy of where the CDR3 ends; the end is completed using the germline J gene. This sequence joins TRBV6-1 and TRBJ2-1; TRBD2 matches at 9 bases. Germline CDR1 is MNHNS and CDR2 is SASEGT. Losses at the gene ends were 2 bases for V and 7 bases for J; bases not matched to a gene: 6. The CDR3 runs to 15 residues. CDR3 amino acids: CASSEMTSGGNEQFF. Partial CDR3 DNA: TGTGCCAGCAGTGAAATGACTAGCGGTGGTAATGAG.

Of note for this clone: The CDR3 end lies 3 residues beyond the end of the read and is filled in from the germline J gene. V is TRBV6-2 or TRBV6-3 and J is TRBJ2-6; a possible D gene is TRBD1 (5 bases). V shed 2 bases and J shed 0 bases, with 11 bases lying between them. Germline lookup yields CDR1 MNHEY and CDR2 SVGEGT. The CDR3 contains 17 residues. The CDR3 sequence: CASSYVPGISGANVLTF. CDR3 bases read: TGTGCCAGCAGTTACGTACCAGGGATCTCTGGGGCCAACGTC.

Remarks on this clone: The sequenced fragment ends 3 residues before the CDR3 boundary, so the rest is inferred from the germline J gene. The V call is TRBV5-1, the J call TRBJ1-1, with 9 bases identical to TRBD1. V lost 3 bases, J lost 1 base, and 4 bases stayed unmatched. This CDR3 has 15 amino acids. Germline values: CDR1 SGHRS, CDR2 YFSETQ. This chain's CDR3 is CASSSRTGANTEAFF. CDR3 bases read: TGCGCCAGCAGCTCCAGGACAGGGGCGAACACTGAA. Complete variable domain (other parts from reference TRBV5-1 and TRBJ1-1): KAGVTQTPRYLIKTRGQQVTLSCSPISGHRSVSWYQQTPGQGLQFLFEYFSETQRNKGNFPGRFSGRQFSNSRSEMNVSTLELGDSALYLCASSSRTGANTEAFFGQGTRLTVV.

Turning to this clone: The read ends 3 residues early relative to the CDR3; the germline J gene fills the gap. The chain has TRBV29-1 and TRBJ2-7, with no clear D. The germline V and J ends were trimmed by 3 bases and 4 bases, with 10 bases remaining between them. Germline V gene data show CDR1 as SQVTM and CDR2 as ANQGSEA. The CDR3 has 12 amino acids. The covered CDR3 bases are TGCAGCGTTGAGCAAGACAATTACGAG. It encodes CSVEQDNYE. The CDR3 in its entirety is CSVEQDNYEQYF.

Points on this clone: The CDR3 end is not reached by the read, which stops 3 residues before it; the germline J gene fills it in. The genes are TRBV28 and TRBJ2-7, with 8 bases identical to TRBD1. V shed 4 bases, J shed 3 bases, and the junction held 11 bases outside the gene matches. Germline loops: CDR1 MDHEN, CDR2 SYDVKM. The CDR3 consists of 16 residues. Partial CDR3 DNA: TGTGCCAGCAGTTCAAGAGGACAGGGTAGATTCTACGAG. It codes for CASSSRGQGRFYE. The full CDR3 protein is CASSSRGQGRFYEQYF.

CDR3 DNA (partial): TGTGCCAGCAGCCTCTACAGGGAACAAGAGACC. Its translation is CASSLYREQET. In full, the CDR3 reads CASSLYREQETQYF. The chain is built from TRBV5-4 and TRBJ2-5, with D perhaps TRBD1 (6 bases). The CDR3 is cut off 3 residues early in the read; its end comes from the germline J gene. This CDR3 region has 14 residues. V lost 4 bases and J 2 bases, leaving 12 bases between the germline ends. Germline V CDR1 and CDR2: SGHNT, YYREEE (reference sequence).

Regarding this clone: The read comes to an end 3 residues before the CDR3 does, leaving the germline J gene to fill in the end. This sequence joins TRBV5-5 and TRBJ2-7; D may be TRBD1 (6 bases). Trimming cost V 5 bases and J 6 bases, with 21 bases left between them. CDR1 is SGHKS and CDR2 is YYEKEE in the germline V gene (reference sequence). The CDR3 extends over 15 amino acids. CDR3 DNA (partial): TGTGCCAGCAGGGCCGGGACATCGGCCTTTGGCGAG. Amino acid sequence: CASRAGTSAFGE. Given in full, the CDR3 is CASRAGTSAFGEQYF.

Points on this clone: The CDR3 is cut off 3 residues early in the read; its end comes from the germline J gene. The rearrangement links TRBV6-2 or TRBV6-3 to TRBJ2-7, with D perhaps being TRBD1 or TRBD2 (6 bases each). Germline values: CDR1 MNHEY, CDR2 SVGEGT. The CDR3 is 14 amino acids. V was clipped by 8 bases and J by 6 bases, with 20 bases between them. Here the CDR3 reads CASSQGTGEGEQYF. The CDR3 bases that were read are TGTGCCAGCTCCCAGGGGACGGGAGAGGGCGAG.

Of note for this clone: The read gets to within 3 residues of the CDR3 end, and the germline J gene fills in the rest. The chain has TRBV2 and TRBJ2-1; TRBD2 matches at 12 bases. Looked up from germline, CDR1 is SNHLY and CDR2 is FYNNEI. V shed 5 bases, J shed 8 bases, and the junction held 7 bases outside the gene matches. This CDR3 contains 15 residues. Partial CDR3 DNA: TGTGCCAGCAGTACGACTAGCGGGAGTATCTATGAG. This encodes CASSTTSGSIYE. The entire CDR3 sequence reads CASSTTSGSIYEQFF.